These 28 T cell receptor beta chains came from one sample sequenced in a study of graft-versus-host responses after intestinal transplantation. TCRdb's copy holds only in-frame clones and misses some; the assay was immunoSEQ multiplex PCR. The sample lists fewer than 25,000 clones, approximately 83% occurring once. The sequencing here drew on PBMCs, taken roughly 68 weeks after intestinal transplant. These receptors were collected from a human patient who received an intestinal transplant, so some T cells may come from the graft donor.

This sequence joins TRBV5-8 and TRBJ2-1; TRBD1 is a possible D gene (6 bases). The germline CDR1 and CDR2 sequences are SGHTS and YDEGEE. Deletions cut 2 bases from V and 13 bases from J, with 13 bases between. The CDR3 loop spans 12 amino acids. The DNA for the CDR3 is TGTGCCAGCAGCTTCGTCGTCGGGACACAGTTCTTC. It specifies CASSFVVGTQFF. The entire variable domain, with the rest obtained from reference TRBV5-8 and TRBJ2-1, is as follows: EAGVTQSPTHLIKTRGQQATLRCSPISGHTSVYWYQQALGLGLQFLLWYDEGEERNRGNFPPRFSGRQFPNYSSELNVNALELEDSALYLCASSFVVGTQFFGPGTRLTVL.

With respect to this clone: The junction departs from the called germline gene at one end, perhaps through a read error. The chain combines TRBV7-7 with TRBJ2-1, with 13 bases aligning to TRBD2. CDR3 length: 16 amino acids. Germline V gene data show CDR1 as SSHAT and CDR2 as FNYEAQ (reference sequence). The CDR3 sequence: CASSSGTSGNYNEQFF. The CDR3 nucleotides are TGTGCTAGCAGCTCCGGGACTAGCGGGAATTACAATGAGCAGTTCTTC.

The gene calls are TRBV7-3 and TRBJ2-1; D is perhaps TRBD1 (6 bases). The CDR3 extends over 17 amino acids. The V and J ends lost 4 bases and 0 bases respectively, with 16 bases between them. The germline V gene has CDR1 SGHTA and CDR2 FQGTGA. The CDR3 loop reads CASSSHRDPLSYNEQFF. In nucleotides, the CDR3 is TGTGCCAGCAGCTCACACAGGGATCCCCTCTCCTACAATGAGCAGTTCTTC.

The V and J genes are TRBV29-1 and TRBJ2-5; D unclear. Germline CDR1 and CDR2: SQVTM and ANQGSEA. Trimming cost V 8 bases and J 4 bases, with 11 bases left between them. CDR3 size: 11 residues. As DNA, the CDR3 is TGCAGCCCCATCTGGGGAGAGACCCAGTACTTC. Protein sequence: CSPIWGETQYF.

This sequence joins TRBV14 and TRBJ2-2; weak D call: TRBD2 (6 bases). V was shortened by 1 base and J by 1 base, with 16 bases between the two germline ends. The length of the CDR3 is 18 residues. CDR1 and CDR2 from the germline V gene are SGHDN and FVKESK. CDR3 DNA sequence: TGTGCCAGCAGCCAAGTTTTACTAGCTCAGATGAACACCGGGGAGCTGTTTTTT. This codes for CASSQVLLAQMNTGELFF.

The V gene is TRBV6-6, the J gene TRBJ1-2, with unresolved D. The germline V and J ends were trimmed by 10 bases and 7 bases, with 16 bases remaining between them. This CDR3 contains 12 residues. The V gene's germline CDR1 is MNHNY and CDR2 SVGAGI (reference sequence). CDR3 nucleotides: TGTGCCACCAAAGCCGGGGTCTCTGGCTACACCTTC. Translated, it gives CATKAGVSGYTF.

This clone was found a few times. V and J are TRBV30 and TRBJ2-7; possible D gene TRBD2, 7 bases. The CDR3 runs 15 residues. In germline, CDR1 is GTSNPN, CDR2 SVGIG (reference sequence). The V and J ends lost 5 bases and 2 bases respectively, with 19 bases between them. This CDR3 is CAWEGERDRPYEQYF. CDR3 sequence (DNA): TGTGCCTGGGAGGGGGAGCGGGACCGACCCTACGAGCAGTACTTC.

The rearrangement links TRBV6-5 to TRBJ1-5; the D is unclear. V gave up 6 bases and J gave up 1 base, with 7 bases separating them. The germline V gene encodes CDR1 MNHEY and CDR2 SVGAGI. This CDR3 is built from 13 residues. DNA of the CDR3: TGTGCCAGCAGAAGAGACAGCAATCAGCCCCAGCATTTT. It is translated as CASRRDSNQPQHF.

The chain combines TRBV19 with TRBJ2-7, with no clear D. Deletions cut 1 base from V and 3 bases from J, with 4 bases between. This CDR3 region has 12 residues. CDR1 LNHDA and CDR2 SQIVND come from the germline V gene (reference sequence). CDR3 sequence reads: CASSIAGYEQYF. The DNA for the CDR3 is TGTGCCAGTAGTATAGCTGGCTACGAGCAGTACTTC.

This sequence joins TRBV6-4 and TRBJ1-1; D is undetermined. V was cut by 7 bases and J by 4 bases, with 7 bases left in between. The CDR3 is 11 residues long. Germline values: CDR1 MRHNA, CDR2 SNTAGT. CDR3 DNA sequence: TGTGCCAGCAACTTCTGCACTGAAGCTTTCTTT. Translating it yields CASNFCTEAFF.

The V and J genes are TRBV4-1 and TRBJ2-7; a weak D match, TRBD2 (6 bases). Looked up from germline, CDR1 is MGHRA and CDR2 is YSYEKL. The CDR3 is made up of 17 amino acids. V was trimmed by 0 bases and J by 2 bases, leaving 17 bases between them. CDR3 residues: CASSQDLSAGIPYEQYF. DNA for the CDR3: TGCGCCAGCAGCCAAGATCTTTCTGCGGGGATCCCCTACGAGCAGTACTTC.

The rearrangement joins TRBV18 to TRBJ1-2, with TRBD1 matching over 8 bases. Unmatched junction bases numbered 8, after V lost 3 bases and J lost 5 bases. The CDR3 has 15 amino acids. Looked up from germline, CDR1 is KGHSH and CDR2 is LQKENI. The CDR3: CASSPPAGTGYGYTF. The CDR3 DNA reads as TGTGCCAGCTCACCTCCGGCAGGGACAGGATATGGCTACACCTTC. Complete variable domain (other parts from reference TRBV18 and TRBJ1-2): NAGVMQNPRHLVRRRGQEARLRCSPMKGHSHVYWYRQLPEEGLKFMVYLQKENIIDESGMPKERFSAEFPKEGPSILRIQQVVRGDSAAYFCASSPPAGTGYGYTFGSGTRLTVV.

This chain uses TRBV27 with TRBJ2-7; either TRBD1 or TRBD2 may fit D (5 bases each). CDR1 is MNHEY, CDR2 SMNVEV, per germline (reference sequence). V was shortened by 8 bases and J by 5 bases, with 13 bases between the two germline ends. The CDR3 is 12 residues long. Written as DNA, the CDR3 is TGTGCCAGCCAAAGAGGGGTGAACGAGCAGTACTTC. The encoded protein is CASQRGVNEQYF.

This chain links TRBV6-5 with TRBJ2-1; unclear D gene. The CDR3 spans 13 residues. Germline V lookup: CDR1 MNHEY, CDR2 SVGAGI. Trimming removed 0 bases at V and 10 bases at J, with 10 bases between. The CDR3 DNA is TGTGCCAGCAGTTACTCGCGGTTCAGGGAGCAGTTCTTC. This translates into CASSYSRFREQFF.

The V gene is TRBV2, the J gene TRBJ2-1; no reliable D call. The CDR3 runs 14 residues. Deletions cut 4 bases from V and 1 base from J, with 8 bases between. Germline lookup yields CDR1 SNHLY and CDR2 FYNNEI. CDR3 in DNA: TGTGCCAGCAGTGTAAAAGGGTCCTACAATGAGCAGTTCTTC. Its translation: CASSVKGSYNEQFF.

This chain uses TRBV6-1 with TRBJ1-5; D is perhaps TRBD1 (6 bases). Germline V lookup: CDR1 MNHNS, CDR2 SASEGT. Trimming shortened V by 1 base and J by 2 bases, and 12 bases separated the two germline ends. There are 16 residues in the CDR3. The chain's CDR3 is CASSEELRTGNQPQHF. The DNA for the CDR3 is TGTGCCAGCAGTGAAGAGTTGAGGACAGGCAATCAGCCCCAGCATTTT.

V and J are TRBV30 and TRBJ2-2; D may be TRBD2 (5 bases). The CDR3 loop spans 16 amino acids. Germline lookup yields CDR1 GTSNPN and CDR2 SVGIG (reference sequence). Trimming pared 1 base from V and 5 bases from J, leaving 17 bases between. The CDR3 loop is CAWSGLGGSLTGELFF. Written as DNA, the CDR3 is TGTGCCTGGAGTGGGCTAGGTGGGAGTTTAACCGGGGAGCTGTTTTTT.

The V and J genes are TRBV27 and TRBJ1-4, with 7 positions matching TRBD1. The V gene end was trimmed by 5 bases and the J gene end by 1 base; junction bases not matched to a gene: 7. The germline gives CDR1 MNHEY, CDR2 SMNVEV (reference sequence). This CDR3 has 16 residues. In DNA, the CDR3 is TGTGCCAGCAGTCCCACAGGGGTAGGAACTAATGAAAAACTGTTTTTT. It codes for CASSPTGVGTNEKLFF.

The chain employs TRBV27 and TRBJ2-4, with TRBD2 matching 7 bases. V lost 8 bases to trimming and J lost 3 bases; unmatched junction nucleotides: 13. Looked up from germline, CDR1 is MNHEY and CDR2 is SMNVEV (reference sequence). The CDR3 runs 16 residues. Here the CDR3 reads CASGRPPRGSKNIQYF. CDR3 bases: TGTGCCAGCGGCCGACCCCCCCGCGGGAGCAAAAACATTCAGTACTTC.

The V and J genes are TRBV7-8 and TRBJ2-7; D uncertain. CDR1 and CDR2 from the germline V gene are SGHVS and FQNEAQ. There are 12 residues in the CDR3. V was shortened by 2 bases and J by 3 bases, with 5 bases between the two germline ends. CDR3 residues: CASSLRLYEQYF. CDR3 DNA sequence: TGTGCCAGCAGCTTACGACTCTACGAGCAGTACTTC.

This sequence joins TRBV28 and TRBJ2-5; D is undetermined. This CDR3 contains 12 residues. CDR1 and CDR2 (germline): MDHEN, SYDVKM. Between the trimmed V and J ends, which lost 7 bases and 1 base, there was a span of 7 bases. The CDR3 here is CASTVSQETQYF. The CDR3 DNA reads TGTGCCAGCACAGTCAGCCAAGAGACCCAGTACTTC.

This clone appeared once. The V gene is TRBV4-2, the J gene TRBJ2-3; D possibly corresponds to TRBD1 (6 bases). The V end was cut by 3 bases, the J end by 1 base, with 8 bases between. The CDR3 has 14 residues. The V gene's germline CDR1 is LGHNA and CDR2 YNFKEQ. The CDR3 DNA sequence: TGTGCCAGCAGCCACCGACAGGGCACAGATACGCAGTATTTT. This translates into CASSHRQGTDTQYF.

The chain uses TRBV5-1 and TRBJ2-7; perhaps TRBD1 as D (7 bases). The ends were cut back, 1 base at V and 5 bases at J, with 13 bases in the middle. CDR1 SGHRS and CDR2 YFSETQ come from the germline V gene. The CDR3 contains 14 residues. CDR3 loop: CASSLNRGGDEQYF. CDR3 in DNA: TGCGCCAGCAGCTTGAACAGGGGAGGCGACGAGCAGTACTTC.

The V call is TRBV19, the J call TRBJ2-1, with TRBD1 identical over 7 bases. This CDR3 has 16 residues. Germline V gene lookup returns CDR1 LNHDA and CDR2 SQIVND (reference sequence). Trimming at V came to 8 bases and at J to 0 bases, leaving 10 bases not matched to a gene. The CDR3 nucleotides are TGTGCCAGTTTTAAACAGGGGAAGGGCTCCTACAATGAGCAGTTCTTC. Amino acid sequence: CASFKQGKGSYNEQFF.

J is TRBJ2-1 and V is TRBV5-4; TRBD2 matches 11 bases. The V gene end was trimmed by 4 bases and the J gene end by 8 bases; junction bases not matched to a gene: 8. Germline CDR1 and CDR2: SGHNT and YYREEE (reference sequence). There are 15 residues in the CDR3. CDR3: CASSPGLAGGDEQFF. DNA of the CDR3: TGTGCCAGCAGCCCAGGGTTAGCGGGAGGGGATGAGCAGTTCTTC.

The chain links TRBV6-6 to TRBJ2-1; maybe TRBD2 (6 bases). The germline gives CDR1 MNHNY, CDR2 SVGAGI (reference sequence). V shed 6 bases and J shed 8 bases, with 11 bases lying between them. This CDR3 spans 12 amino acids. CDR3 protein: CASRRKRDEQFF. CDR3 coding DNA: TGTGCCAGCAGGCGTAAGCGGGATGAGCAGTTCTTC.

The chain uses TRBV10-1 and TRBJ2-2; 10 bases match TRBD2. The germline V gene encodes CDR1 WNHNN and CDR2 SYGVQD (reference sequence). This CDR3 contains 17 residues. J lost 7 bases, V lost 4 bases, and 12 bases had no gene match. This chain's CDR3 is CASSAGLAGEVHGELFF. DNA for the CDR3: TGCGCCAGCAGTGCAGGGCTAGCGGGAGAGGTTCACGGGGAGCTGTTTTTT.

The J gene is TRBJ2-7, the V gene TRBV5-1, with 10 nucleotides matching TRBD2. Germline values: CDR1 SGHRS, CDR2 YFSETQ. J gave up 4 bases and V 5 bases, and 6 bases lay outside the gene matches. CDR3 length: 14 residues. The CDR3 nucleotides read TGCGCCAGCAGTTCCGGGACTAGCGTATACGAGCAGTACTTC. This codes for CASSSGTSVYEQYF.